A selection of T cell receptor beta chains follows, all from one sample in a study of cytomegalovirus exposure and HLA in healthy donors. Sequencing was performed with immunoSEQ multiplex PCR; in TCRdb, only in-frame clones are kept and a portion is missing. The sample gives some 140,000 clones, 55% to 75% of which show up once; about 3.9% is in the top ten. The material sequenced was PBMCs. The receptors derive from a man aged 50-60 years in good health and CMV-seropositive. CDR3s include the opening cysteine and the closing phenylalanine or tryptophan. A D gene is named only where the DNA matches it firmly. Part of the rows lack a size; the others show once, few, many or a class for expanded clones.

TGTGCCAGCAGCTTAGAGGCTAGCGGGTTCTACAATGAGCAGTTCTTC,CASSLEASGFYNEQFF,-,TRBV7-2,TRBD2,TRBJ2-1
TGTGCCAGCAGCAATCCCCGGACAGCAAACTATGGCTACACCTTC,CASSNPRTANYGYTF,-,TRBV28,-,TRBJ1-2
TGTGCCAGCAGCGAAGGACAGGGATATGGCTACACCTTC,CASSEGQGYGYTF,-,TRBV5-6,TRBD1,TRBJ1-2
TGTGCCAGCAGTTACGAGGCGGTTAGGTGGAACACTGAAGCTTTCTTT,CASSYEAVRWNTEAFF,-,TRBV6-5,-,TRBJ1-1
TGTGCCAGCAGTGCCGGGACAGGGACCTTCACCGGGGAGCTGTTTTTT,CASSAGTGTFTGELFF,-,TRBV25-1,TRBD1,TRBJ2-2
TGTGCCAGCAGCTTAGGGACGGGGGGCTTCACTGAAGCTTTCTTT,CASSLGTGGFTEAFF,few,TRBV7-8,-,TRBJ1-1
TGTGCCAGTAGTCCGGACAGGGCCTATGGCTACACCTTC,CASSPDRAYGYTF,few,TRBV19,TRBD1,TRBJ1-2
TGCGCCAGCAGCGTCGGGACAGGGAGCACTGAAGCTTTCTTT,CASSVGTGSTEAFF,few,TRBV5-1,TRBD1,TRBJ1-1
TGTGCCAGCAGTTTGCAGTCAGGTTCTGGAAACACCATATATTTT,CASSLQSGSGNTIYF,-,TRBV28,-,TRBJ1-3
TGTGCCAGCAGCTCAACTTGGGGCCGCCAGAACTACGAGCAGTACTTC,CASSSTWGRQNYEQYF,-,TRBV5-6,-,TRBJ2-7
TGCGCCAGCAGCTTGGGGGTTGGTAATGAGGGCTCTCGATATGGCTACACCTTC,CASSLGVGNEGSRYGYTF,-,TRBV5-1,-,TRBJ1-2
TGTGCCATCAGTATGGGAGGTGGGACAGATACGCAGTATTTT,CAISMGGGTDTQYF,-,TRBV10-3,-,TRBJ2-3
TGTGCCAGCAGCTTAAGTGAGCGGACGTCCTACGAGCAGTACTTC,CASSLSERTSYEQYF,-,TRBV7-2,-,TRBJ2-7
TGTGCCAGCAGCCAAGATCATCTGGAGGACTATGGCTACACCTTC,CASSQDHLEDYGYTF,-,TRBV4-2,-,TRBJ1-2
TGTGCCAGCTCAACGGGACAGCGCGAGCAGTACTTC,CASSTGQREQYF,-,TRBV18,TRBD1,TRBJ2-7